This T cell receptor beta chain came from a study of control samples from healthy donors and cancer patients. This CDR3 comprises 13 residues. Trimming left V 1 base short and J 6 bases short, with 7 bases between. Germline loops: CDR1 LNHDA, CDR2 SQIVND (reference sequence). Profiled with immunoSEQ multiplex PCR; TCRdb holds only in-frame clones, not every one. The sample yields about 140,000 clones, roughly 94% seen once. This rearrangement joins TRBV19 to TRBJ1-5; the D is unclear. The sequence was collected from a man in his forties or fifties in good health. Sequenced: blood. DNA of the CDR3: TGTGCCAGTAGTATAGTGCTGGTTCAGCCCCAGCATTTT. Its protein is CASSIVLVQPQHF.